Listed below are T cell receptor beta chains from one sample, sequenced in a study of tumor-infiltrating lymphocytes in oesophageal squamous cell carcinoma. MiXCR, applied by TCRdb to the PCR reads, yields one record per CDR3 protein. This repertoire shows more than 7,000 distinct CDR3 sequences, around 16% found once; its top ten account for about 13%. Sequenced input: blood. These receptors were taken from a male donor with esophageal squamous cell carcinoma. The CDR3 runs from the conserved cysteine through the conserved F or W. The D gene is left open where the match is weak. The size entry is marked missing in some rows and otherwise reads once, few, many or a size class.

size	V	J	D	DNA	CDR3
many	TRBV19	TRBJ2-2	TRBD1	TGTGCCAGTAGTGCTACAGGGGCTAACGGGGAGCTGTTTTTT	CASSATGANGELFF
medium-sized	TRBV11-3	TRBJ2-5	-	TGTGCCAGCAGCTGGCGGCGGGGAATGGAAGAGACCCAGTACTTC	CASSWRRGMEETQYF
many	TRBV10-2	TRBJ1-1	-	TGCGCCAGCAGTGAACTAGGGGACCGGGAAGCTTTCTTT	CASSELGDREAFF
medium-sized	TRBV25-1	TRBJ2-1	TRBD2	TGTGCCAGCCTCGGACTAGCGGGGAGCTCCTACAATGAGCAGTTCTTC	CASLGLAGSSYNEQFF
-	TRBV9	TRBJ1-2	-	TGTGCCAGCAGCGTAGGTATGGTGGCCCGTGAAGGCTACACCTTC	CASSVGMVAREGYTF
many	TRBV5-1	TRBJ2-3	TRBD1	TGCGCCAGCAGCATCACACCGACAGGGGGGGGCACAGATACGCAGTATTTT	CASSITPTGGGTDTQYF
-	TRBV19	TRBJ2-2	TRBD1	TGTGCCAGTAGCAGACAGGGGGCGACCGGGGAGCTGTTTTTT	CASSRQGATGELFF
medium-sized	TRBV11-3	TRBJ2-5	TRBD1	TGTGCCAGCAGCTTAGGAGACAGGGGGCAAGAGACCCAGTACTTC	CASSLGDRGQETQYF
medium-sized	TRBV7-9	TRBJ1-4	-	TGTGCCAGCAGCTGGGGAGGCGGGGTAAATAATGAAAAACTGTTTTTT	CASSWGGGVNNEKLFF
many	TRBV6-1	TRBJ2-5	-	TGTGCCAGCAGCCTCGGAGAGTGGGGGGAGCAGTACTTC	CASSLGEWGEQYF
many	TRBV6-1	TRBJ1-5	-	TGTGCCAGCAGTGTTGGGGGGGGCCTCAATCAGCCCCAGCATTTT	CASSVGGGLNQPQHF
medium-sized	TRBV6-1	TRBJ2-3	-	TGTGCCAGCGACAGCACAGATACGCAGTATTTT	CASDSTDTQYF
many	TRBV5-1	TRBJ2-5	-	TGCGCCAGTTATCAGACAGGACAAGAGACCCAGTACTTC	CASYQTGQETQYF
medium-sized	TRBV11-2	TRBJ1-1	-	TGTGCCAGCAGCCCGCATCTGAACACTGAAGCTTTCTTT	CASSPHLNTEAFF
large	TRBV7-2	TRBJ2-1	-	TGTGCCAGCAGCTTAGCGCACTACAATGAGCAGTTCTTC	CASSLAHYNEQFF
few	TRBV5-1	TRBJ2-7	-	TGCGCCAGCAGCTTGGCCAGTGGGGATTCCTACGAGCAGTACTTC	CASSLASGDSYEQYF
many	TRBV6-1	TRBJ1-2	TRBD1	TGTGCCAGCACCCAAGGGGGGGACAGGGGCTATGGCTACACCTTC	CASTQGGDRGYGYTF
few	TRBV19	TRBJ2-3	TRBD2	TGTGCCAGTAGTATATTGACTAGCGGGGGAAGCACAGATACGCAGTATTTT	CASSILTSGGSTDTQYF
many	TRBV6-6	TRBJ2-2	-	TGTGCCAGCAGTTACCCGAAAGGACAGTTCAACACCGGGGAGCTGTTTTTT	CASSYPKGQFNTGELFF
-	TRBV3-1	TRBJ2-5	TRBD2	TGTGCCAGCAGCCAAGCGAGCGGGGGGGTTCGAGAGACCCAGTACTTC	CASSQASGGVRETQYF
many	TRBV10-2	TRBJ2-7	TRBD2	TGCGCCAGCAGTGTCAGCGGGGGCTACCACGAGCAGTACTTC	CASSVSGGYHEQYF
medium-sized	TRBV7-2	TRBJ1-2	-	TGTGCCAGCAGCTTAGTTTTTTCCGATGGCTACACCTTC	CASSLVFSDGYTF
-	TRBV19	TRBJ1-5	-	TGTGCCAGTAGTATAGATCTGTTCGGCCAGCCCCAGCATTTT	CASSIDLFGQPQHF
many	TRBV27	TRBJ1-4	-	TGTGCCAGCAGTTTAATGGGTGGATATGCAACTAATGAAAAACTGTTTTTT	CASSLMGGYATNEKLFF
many	TRBV5-8	TRBJ1-1	TRBD1	TGTGCCAGCAGCTTGGTCGGGACAGGGGTACGGACTGAAGCTTTCTTT	CASSLVGTGVRTEAFF
-	TRBV18	TRBJ2-7	TRBD2	TGTGCCAGCTCACCATCCGGACTAGCGGGGGGCAGGAGCTCCTACGAGCAGTACTTC	CASSPSGLAGGRSSYEQYF
medium-sized	TRBV7-3	TRBJ2-1	-	TGTGCCAGCAGCCCGAATTCCTACAATGAGCAGTTCTTC	CASSPNSYNEQFF
-	TRBV23-1	TRBJ2-2	-	TGCGCCAGCAGTCCGGGCAGGGAATGGTCCGGGGAGCTGTTTTTT	CASSPGREWSGELFF
many	TRBV24-1	TRBJ2-2	-	TGTGCCACCAGTGAAGGGACACCCGGGGAGCTGTTTTTT	CATSEGTPGELFF
many	TRBV5-1	TRBJ1-2	-	TGCGCCAGCAGCTTGTCCCAGGGGTTTGGCTACACCTTC	CASSLSQGFGYTF
-	TRBV5-1	TRBJ1-2	-	TGCGCCAGCAGCTTGGCAGGGGGCTACACCTTC	CASSLAGGYTF
-	TRBV5-1	TRBJ1-2	-	TGCGCCAGCAGCTTGGAGGGGAATCACTATGGCTACACCTTC	CASSLEGNHYGYTF
many	TRBV11-3	TRBJ2-6	-	-	CATSRLGKWLHLRF
-	TRBV6-5	TRBJ2-1	TRBD1	TGTGCCAGCAGGTCCCCGGGACAGGGTTCGAACGAGCAGTTCTTC	CASRSPGQGSNEQFF
-	TRBV19	TRBJ2-7	TRBD2	TGTGCCAGTAGTATTCGTGCGGGGGGGCCAGCCGAGCAGTACTTC	CASSIRAGGPAEQYF
medium-sized	TRBV6-6	TRBJ2-7	-	TGTGCCAGCAGTTACCCGGACACATACTACTTC	CASSYPDTYYF
medium-sized	TRBV12-3/TRBV12-4	TRBJ2-3	TRBD1	TGTGCCAGCAGCCCCGGGACAGGGAGAAAGACAGATACGCAGTATTTT	CASSPGTGRKTDTQYF
many	TRBV6-6	TRBJ2-3	TRBD2	TGTGCCAGCAGTTACTCTACTAGCGGGGTACATACGCAGTATTTT	CASSYSTSGVHTQYF
medium-sized	TRBV7-8	TRBJ2-7	TRBD1	TGTGCCAGCAGCTTTGAGGGGGCTATCGAGCAGTACTTC	CASSFEGAIEQYF
few	TRBV27	TRBJ1-2	TRBD1	TGTGCCAGCAGCCCGTATCATGGGACAGAGGCGAAGTATGGCTACACCTTC	CASSPYHGTEAKYGYTF